This TCR beta chain is drawn from a study of shared clonotypes between healthy human individuals. This CDR3 region has 13 residues. Looked up from germline, CDR1 is LNHNV and CDR2 is YYDKDF (reference sequence). The V and J ends lost 5 bases and 3 bases respectively, with 10 bases between them. Produced via immunoSEQ multiplex PCR; TCRdb's table is partial and in-frame only. The repertoire holds 230,000 or so clones, about 69% seen once, with 11% in the top ten. The specimen was memory CD4+ T cells sorted from blood. Subset: CD45RA-negative fraction. The TCR sequence derives from a man younger than 45 in good health. The chain joins TRBV15 to TRBJ1-1, with a possible D match to TRBD1 (5 bases). CDR3 protein: CATSVGGDTEAFF. CDR3 bases: TGTGCCACCAGCGTGGGAGGGGACACTGAAGCTTTCTTT.